This T cell receptor beta chain is drawn from a study of long-term antiretroviral therapy in people with HIV. Broader study findings: An increase in diversity followed ART, yet levels stayed below transplant donor controls.

PBMC samples from each donor numbered at least one pre-ART and at least two post-ART. Researchers ran immunoSEQ v3.0 at survey level. The repertoire was sequenced with immunoSEQ multiplex PCR; TCRdb's copy has only in-frame clones and lacks some. The sample has tens of thousands of clones; 82% are singletons. A word on this clone: Its antigen remains unidentified.

This CDR3 has 15 amino acids. Germline assignment: CDR1 SGHNT and CDR2 YENEEA. J gave up 2 bases and V 3 bases, and 4 bases lay outside the gene matches. This rearrangement joins TRBV11-3 to TRBJ2-3; TRBD2 aligns across 8 bases. The sequences come from unsorted PBMCs, collected 0.8 years before starting antiretroviral therapy. This sequence originates from a man between 18 and 29 years old with HIV. This CDR3 is CASSFSSGYTDTQYF. CDR3 DNA sequence: TGTGCCAGCAGCTTTTCTAGCGGGTACACAGATACGCAGTATTTT.